This T cell receptor beta chain was documented in a study of blood T cell repertoires in COVID-19. The data were produced by immunoSEQ multiplex PCR, yet TCRdb's version contains in-frame clones alone and is incomplete. The repertoire holds more than 90,000 clones, around 85% seen once, with over 35% in the top ten. Between the trimmed V and J ends, which lost 2 bases and 3 bases, there was a span of 8 bases. This CDR3 comprises 12 residues. The germline V gene has CDR1 SQVTM and CDR2 ANQGSEA. The source of this sequence is an older man with acute or convalescent COVID-19. The chain carries TRBV29-1 and TRBJ2-7; D call uncertain. Sequenced sample: peripheral blood. The CDR3 nucleotides read TGCAGCGTTGAAACTGGTGGCTACGAGCAGTACTTC. Encoded protein: CSVETGGYEQYF.